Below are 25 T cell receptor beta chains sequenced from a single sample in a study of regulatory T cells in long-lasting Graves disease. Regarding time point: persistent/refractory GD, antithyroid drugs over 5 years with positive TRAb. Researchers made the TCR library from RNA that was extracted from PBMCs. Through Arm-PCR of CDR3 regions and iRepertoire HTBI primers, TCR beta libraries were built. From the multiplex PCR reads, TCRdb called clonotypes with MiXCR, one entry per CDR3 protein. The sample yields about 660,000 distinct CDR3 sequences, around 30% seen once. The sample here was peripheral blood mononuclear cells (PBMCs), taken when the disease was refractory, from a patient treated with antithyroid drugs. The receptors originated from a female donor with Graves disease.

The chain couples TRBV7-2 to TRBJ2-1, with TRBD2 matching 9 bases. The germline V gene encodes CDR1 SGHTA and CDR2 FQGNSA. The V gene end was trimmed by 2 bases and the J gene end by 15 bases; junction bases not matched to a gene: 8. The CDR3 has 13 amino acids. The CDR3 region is CASSLSTGTSLFF. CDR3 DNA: TGTGCCAGCAGCTTATCAACCGGGACTAGCCTGTTCTTC.

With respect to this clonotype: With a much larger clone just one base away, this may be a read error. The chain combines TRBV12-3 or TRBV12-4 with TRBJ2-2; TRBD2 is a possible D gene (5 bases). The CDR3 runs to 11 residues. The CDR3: CASRSTGELVF. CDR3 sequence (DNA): TGTGCCAGCAGGTCCACCGGGGAGCTGGTTTTT.

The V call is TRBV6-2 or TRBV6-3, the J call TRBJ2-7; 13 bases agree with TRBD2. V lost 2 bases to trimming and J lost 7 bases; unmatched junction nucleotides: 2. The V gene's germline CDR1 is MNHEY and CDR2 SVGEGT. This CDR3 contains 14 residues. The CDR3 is CASSYGLAGVEQYF. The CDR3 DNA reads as TGTGCCAGCAGTTACGGACTAGCGGGAGTAGAGCAGTACTTC.

The CDR3 coding sequence is TGCAGTGCTCTGATTCAGCCCGACCAAGAGACCCAGTACTTC. Translated, it gives CSALIQPDQETQYF. V usage is TRBV20-1 and J usage is TRBJ2-5; the D is unclear. The CDR3 spans 14 residues. Germline CDR1 DFQATT, CDR2 SNEGSKA (reference sequence). V dropped 5 bases and J dropped 0 bases, with 13 bases sitting between them.

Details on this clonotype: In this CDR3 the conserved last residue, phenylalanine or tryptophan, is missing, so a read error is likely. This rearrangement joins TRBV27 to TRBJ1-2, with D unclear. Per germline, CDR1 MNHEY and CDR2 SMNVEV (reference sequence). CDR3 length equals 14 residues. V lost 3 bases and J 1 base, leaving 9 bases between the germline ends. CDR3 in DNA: TGTGCCAGCAGTTTTGCCGGGAATAACTATGGCTACACCGTC. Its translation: CASSFAGNNYGYTV.

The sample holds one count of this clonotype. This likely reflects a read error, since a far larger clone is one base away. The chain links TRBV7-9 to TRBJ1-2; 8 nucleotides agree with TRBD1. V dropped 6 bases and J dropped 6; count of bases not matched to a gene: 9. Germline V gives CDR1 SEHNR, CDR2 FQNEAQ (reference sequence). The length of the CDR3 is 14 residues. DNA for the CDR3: TGTGCCAGCAGGGCCGGACAGGGAGCGGATGGCTACACCTTC. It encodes CASRAGQGADGYTF.

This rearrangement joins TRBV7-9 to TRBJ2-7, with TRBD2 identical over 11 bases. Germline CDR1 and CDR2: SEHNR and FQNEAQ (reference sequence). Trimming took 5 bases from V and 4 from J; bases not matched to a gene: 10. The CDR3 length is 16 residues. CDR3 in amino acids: CASSPEFGTSGYEQYF. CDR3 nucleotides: TGTGCCAGCAGCCCCGAATTTGGGACTAGCGGATACGAGCAGTACTTC.

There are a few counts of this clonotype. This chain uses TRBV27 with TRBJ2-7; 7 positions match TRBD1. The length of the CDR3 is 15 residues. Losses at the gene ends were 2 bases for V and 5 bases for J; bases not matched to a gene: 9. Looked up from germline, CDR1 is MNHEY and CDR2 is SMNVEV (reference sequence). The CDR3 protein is CASSLQQGTRHEQYF. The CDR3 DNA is TGTGCCAGCAGTTTACAACAGGGGACGAGACACGAGCAGTACTTC.

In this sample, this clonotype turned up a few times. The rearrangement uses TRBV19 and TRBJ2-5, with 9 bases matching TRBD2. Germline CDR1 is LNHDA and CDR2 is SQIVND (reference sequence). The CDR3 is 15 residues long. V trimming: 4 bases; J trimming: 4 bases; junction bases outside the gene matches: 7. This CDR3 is CASSTGLAGSETQYF. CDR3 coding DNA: TGTGCCAGTAGTACGGGCCTAGCGGGATCAGAGACCCAGTACTTC.

The CDR3 loop reads CASSRGGGQNNEQFF. The CDR3 coding sequence is TGTGCCAGCAGCCGCGGGGGGGGGCAAAACAATGAGCAGTTCTTC. The chain has TRBV28 and TRBJ2-5; 9 nucleotides match TRBD2. The tail of the sequence fits TRBJ2-1 better, so the J call may be wrong. This CDR3 is 15 amino acids long. Germline lookup yields CDR1 MDHEN and CDR2 SYDVKM.

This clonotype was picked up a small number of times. The CDR3 protein is CASGFGPWETQYF. The CDR3 coding sequence is TGTGCTAGTGGTTTTGGACCCTGGGAGACCCAGTACTTC. This rearrangement joins TRBV12-5 to TRBJ2-5; D uncertain. The CDR3 runs 13 residues. Germline values: CDR1 LGHNT, CDR2 FRNRAP. V lost 3 bases to trimming and J lost 5 bases, with 10 bases between them.

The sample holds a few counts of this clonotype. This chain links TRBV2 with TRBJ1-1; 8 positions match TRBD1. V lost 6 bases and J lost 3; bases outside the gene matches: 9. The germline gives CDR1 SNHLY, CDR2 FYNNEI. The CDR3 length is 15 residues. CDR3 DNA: TGTGCCAGCAGGGAAAGACAGGGGCTTTACACTGAAGCTTTCTTT. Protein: CASRERQGLYTEAFF.

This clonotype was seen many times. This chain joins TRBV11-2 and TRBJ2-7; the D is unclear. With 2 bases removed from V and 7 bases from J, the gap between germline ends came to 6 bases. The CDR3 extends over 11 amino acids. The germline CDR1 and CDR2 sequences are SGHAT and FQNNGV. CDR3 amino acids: CASSLSLEQYF. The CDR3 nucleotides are TGTGCCAGCAGCTTAAGTTTGGAGCAGTACTTC.

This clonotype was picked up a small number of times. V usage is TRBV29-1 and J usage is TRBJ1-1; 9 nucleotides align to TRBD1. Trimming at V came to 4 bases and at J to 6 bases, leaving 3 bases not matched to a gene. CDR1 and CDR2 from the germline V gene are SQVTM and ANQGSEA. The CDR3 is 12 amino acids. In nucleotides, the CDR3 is TGCAGCGTTGCAGGGACAGGGCCTGAAGCTTTCTTT. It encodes CSVAGTGPEAFF.

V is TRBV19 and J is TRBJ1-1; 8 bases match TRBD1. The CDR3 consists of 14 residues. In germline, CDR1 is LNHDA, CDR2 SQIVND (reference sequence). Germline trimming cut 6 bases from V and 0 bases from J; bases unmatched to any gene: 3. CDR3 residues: CASRTGGVNTEAFF. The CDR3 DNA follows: TGTGCCAGTAGAACAGGGGGGGTGAACACTGAAGCTTTCTTT. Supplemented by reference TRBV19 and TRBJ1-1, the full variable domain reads DGGITQSPKYLFRKEGQNVTLSCEQNLNHDAMYWYRQDPGQGLRLIYYSQIVNDFQKGDIAEGYSVSREKKESFPLTVTSAQKNPTAFYLCASRTGGVNTEAFFGQGTRLTVV.

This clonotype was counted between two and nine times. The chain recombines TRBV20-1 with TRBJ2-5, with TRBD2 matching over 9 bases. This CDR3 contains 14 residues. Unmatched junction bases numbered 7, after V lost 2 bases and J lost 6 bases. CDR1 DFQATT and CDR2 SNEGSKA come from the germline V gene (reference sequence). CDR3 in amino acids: CSARTGTSLQTQYF. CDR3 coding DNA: TGCAGTGCTAGAACCGGGACTAGCCTGCAGACCCAGTACTTC.

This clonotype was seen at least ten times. The CDR3 DNA sequence: TGTGCCAGCAAATCAGGGGAGCGGGGGAATGAAAAACTGTTTTTT. Encoded protein: CASKSGERGNEKLFF. The chain is built from TRBV12-3 or TRBV12-4 and TRBJ1-4; D is possibly TRBD1 (6 bases). The CDR3 has 15 amino acids. V lost 7 bases to trimming and J lost 5 bases, with 17 bases between them.

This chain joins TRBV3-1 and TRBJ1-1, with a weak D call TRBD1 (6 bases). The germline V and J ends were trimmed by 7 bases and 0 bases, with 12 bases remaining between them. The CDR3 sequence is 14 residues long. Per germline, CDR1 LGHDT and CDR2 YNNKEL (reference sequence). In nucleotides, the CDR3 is TGTGCCAGCACCCTAAGGGGGTTGAACACTGAAGCTTTCTTT. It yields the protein CASTLRGLNTEAFF.

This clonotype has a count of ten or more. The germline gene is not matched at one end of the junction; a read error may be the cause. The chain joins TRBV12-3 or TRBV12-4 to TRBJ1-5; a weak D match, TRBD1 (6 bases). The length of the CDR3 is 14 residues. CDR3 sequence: CASSLGGAHQPQHF. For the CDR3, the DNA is TGTGCCAGCAGCTTAGGGGGGGCACATCAGCCCCAGCATTTT.

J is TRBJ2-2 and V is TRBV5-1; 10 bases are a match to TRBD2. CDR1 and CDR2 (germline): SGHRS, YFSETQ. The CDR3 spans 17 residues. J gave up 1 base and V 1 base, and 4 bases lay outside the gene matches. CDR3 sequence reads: CASSLFASGRNTGELFF. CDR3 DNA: TGCGCCAGCAGCTTGTTCGCTAGCGGGAGGAACACCGGGGAGCTGTTTTTT.

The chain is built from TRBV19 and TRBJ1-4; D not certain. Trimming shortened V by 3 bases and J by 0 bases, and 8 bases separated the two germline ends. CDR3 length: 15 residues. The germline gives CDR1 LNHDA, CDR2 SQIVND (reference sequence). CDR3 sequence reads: CASSIEGSTNEKLFF. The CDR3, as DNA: TGTGCCAGTAGTATTGAAGGGTCAACTAATGAAAAACTGTTTTTT.

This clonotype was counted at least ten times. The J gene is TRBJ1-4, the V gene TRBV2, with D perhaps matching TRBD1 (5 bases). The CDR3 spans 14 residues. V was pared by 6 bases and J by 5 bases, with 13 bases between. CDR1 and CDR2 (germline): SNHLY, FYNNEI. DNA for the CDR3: TGTGCCAGCAGACCCTGGACACAGAATGAAAAACTGTTTTTT. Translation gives CASRPWTQNEKLFF.

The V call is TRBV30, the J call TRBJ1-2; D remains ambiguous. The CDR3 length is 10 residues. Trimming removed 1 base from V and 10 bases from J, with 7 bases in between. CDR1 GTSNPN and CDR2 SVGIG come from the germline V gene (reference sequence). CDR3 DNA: TGTGCCTGGAGTGGCCCTTTCTACACCTTC. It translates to CAWSGPFYTF.

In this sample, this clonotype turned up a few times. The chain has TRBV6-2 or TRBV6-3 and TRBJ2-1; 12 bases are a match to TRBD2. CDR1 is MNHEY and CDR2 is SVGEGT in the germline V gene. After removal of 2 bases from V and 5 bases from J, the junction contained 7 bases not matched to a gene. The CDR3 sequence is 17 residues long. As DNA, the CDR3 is TGTGCCAGCAGTTACCCTTCTAGCGGGAGGGCGAACAATGAGCAGTTCTTC. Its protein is CASSYPSSGRANNEQFF.

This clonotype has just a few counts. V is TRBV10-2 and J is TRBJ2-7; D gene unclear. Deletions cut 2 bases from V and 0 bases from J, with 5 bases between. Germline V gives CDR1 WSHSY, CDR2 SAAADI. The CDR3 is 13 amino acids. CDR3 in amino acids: CASSETASYEQYF. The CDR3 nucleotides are TGCGCCAGCAGTGAGACAGCCTCCTACGAGCAGTACTTC.